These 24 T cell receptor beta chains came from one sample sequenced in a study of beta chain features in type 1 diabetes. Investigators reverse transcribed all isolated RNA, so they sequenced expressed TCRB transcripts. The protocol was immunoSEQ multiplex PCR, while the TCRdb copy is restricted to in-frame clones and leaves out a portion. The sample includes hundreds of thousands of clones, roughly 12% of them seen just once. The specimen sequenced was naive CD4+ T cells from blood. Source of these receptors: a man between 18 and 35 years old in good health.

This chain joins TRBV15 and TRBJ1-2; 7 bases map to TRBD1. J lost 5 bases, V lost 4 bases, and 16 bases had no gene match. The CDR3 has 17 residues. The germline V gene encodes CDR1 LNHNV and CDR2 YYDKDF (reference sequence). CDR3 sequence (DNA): TGTGCCACCAGCAAGTTAGGGGACAGCGCTGTCTCTTATGGCTACACCTTC. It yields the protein CATSKLGDSAVSYGYTF.

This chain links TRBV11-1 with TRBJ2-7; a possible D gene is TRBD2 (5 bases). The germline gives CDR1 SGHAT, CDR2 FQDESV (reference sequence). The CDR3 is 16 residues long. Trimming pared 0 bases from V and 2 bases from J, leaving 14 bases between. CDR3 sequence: CASSLARATTTYEQYF. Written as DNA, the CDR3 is TGTGCCAGCAGCTTAGCGAGGGCCACGACAACCTACGAGCAGTACTTC.

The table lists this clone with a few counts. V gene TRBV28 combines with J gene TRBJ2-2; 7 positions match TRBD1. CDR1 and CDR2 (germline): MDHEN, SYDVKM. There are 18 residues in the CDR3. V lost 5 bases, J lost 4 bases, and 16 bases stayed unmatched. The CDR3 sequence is CASSATGDTTVGTGELFF. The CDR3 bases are TGTGCCAGCAGTGCTACAGGGGACACCACCGTCGGCACCGGGGAGCTGTTTTTT. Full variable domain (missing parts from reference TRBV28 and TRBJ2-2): DVKVTQSSRYLVKRTGEKVFLECVQDMDHENMFWYRQDPGLGLRLIYFSYDVKMKEKGDIPEGYSVSREKKERFSLILESASTNQTSMYLCASSATGDTTVGTGELFFGEGSRLTVL.

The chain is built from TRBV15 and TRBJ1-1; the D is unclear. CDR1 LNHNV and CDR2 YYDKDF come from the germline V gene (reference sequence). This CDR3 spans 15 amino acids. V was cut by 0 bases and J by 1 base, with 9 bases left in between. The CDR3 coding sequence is TGTGCCACCAGCAGAGATCTATTAAAGAACACTGAAGCTTTCTTT. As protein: CATSRDLLKNTEAFF.

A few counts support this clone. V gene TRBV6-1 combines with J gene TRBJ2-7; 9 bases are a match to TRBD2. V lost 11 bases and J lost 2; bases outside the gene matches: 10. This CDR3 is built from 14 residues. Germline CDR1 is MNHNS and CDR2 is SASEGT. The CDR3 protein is CAVGGRGRAYEQYF. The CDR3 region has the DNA TGTGCCGTAGGCGGGAGGGGAAGGGCCTACGAGCAGTACTTC.

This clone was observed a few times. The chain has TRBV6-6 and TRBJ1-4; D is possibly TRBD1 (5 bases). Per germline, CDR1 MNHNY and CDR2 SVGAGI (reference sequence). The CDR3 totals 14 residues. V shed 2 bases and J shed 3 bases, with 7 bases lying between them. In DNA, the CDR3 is TGTGCCAGCAGTTACCAGGGCGCTAATGAAAAACTGTTTTTT. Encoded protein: CASSYQGANEKLFF.

This CDR3 is CASSPQQGNNQPQHF. The CDR3 DNA sequence: TGTGCCAGCAGTCCCCAACAGGGAAACAATCAGCCCCAGCATTTT. The chain has TRBV7-2 and TRBJ1-5; tentative D call: TRBD1 (6 bases). V lost 6 bases to trimming and J lost 3 bases, with 15 bases between them. CDR3 length equals 15 residues. Germline V lookup: CDR1 SGHTA, CDR2 FQGNSA.

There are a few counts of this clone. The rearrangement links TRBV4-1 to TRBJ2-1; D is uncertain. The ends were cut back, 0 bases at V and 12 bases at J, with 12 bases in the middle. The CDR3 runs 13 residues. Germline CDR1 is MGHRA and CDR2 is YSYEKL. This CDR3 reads CASSQDGLLVQFF. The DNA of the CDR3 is TGCGCCAGCAGCCAAGATGGTTTGCTAGTGCAGTTCTTC.

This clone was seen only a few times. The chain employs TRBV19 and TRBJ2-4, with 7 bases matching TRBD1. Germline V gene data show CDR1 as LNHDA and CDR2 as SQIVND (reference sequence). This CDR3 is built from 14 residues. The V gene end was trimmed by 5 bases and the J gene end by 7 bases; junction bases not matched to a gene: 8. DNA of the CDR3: TGTGCCAGTAGTGTTGACAGGGCAGGGAACATTCAGTACTTC. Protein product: CASSVDRAGNIQYF.

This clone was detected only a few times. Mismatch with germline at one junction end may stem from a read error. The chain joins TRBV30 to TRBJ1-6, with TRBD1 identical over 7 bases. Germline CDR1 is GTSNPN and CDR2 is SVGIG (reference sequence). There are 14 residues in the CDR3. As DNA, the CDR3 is TGTGCCTGGAGGAGACAGGGCTCTAATCCACCCCTCCACTTT. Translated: CAWRRQGSNPPLHF.

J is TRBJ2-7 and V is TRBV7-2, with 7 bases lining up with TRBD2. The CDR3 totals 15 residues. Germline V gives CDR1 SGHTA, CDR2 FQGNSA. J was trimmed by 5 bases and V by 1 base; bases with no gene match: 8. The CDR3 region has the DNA TGTGCCAGCAGCTTAGATTATAGCGGGCCTAACGAGCAGTACTTC. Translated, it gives CASSLDYSGPNEQYF.

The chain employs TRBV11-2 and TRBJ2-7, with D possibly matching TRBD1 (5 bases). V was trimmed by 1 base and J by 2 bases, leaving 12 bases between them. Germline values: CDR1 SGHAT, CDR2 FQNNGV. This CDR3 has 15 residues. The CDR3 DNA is TGTGCCAGCAGCTTAGTGGCCCCAGGGCCCTACGAGCAGTACTTC. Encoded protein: CASSLVAPGPYEQYF. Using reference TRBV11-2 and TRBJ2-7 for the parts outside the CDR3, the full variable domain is EAGVAQSPRYKIIEKRQSVAFWCNPISGHATLYWYQQILGQGPKLLIQFQNNGVVDDSQLPKDRFSAERLKGVDSTLKIQPAKLEDSAVYLCASSLVAPGPYEQYFGPGTRLTVT.

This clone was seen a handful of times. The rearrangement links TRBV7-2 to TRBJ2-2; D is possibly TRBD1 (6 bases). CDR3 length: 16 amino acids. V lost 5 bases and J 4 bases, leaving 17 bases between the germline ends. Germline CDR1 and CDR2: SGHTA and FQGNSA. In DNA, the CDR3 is TGTGCCAGCAGCCCTTCGATCGACAGGAGCACCGGGGAGCTGTTTTTT. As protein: CASSPSIDRSTGELFF. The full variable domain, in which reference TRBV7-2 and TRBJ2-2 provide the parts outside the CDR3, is GAGVSQSPSNKVTEKGKDVELRCDPISGHTALYWYRQSLGQGLEFLIYFQGNSAPDKSGLPSDRFSAERTGGSVSTLTIQRTQQEDSAVYLCASSPSIDRSTGELFFGEGSRLTVL.

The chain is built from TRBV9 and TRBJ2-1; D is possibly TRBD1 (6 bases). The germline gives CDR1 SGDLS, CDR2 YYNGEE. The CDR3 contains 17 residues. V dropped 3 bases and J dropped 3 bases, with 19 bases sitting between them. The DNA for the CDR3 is TGTGCCAGCAGCGCAAGATTCCCCAGAGGGGGCTACAATGAGCAGTTCTTC. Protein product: CASSARFPRGGYNEQFF.

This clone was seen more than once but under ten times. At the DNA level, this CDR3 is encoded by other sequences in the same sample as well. The CDR3 loop is CASSQEGQSNQPQHF. The DNA of the CDR3 is TGTGCCAGCAGCCAAGAGGGACAAAGCAATCAGCCCCAGCATTTT. The chain has TRBV4-2 and TRBJ1-5, with a weak D call TRBD1 (6 bases). Between the trimmed V and J ends, which lost 0 bases and 1 base, there was a span of 7 bases. Germline V gives CDR1 LGHNA, CDR2 YNFKEQ. The CDR3 is 15 amino acids.

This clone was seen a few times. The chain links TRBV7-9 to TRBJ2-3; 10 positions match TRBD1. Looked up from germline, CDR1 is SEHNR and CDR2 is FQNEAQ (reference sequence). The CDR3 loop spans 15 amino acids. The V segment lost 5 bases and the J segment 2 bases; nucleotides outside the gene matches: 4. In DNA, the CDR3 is TGTGCCAGCAGCGTCGGGACAGGGGTCACAGATACGCAGTATTTT. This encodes CASSVGTGVTDTQYF.

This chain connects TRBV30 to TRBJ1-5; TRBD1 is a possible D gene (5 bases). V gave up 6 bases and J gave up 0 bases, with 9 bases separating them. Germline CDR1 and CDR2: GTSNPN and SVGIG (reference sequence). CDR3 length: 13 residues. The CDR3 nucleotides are TGTGCCTGCACCACAGGTAGCAATCAGCCCCAGCATTTT. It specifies CACTTGSNQPQHF.

The chain's CDR3 is CASSDEGSPLHF. The CDR3 nucleotides read TGTGCCAGCAGTGACGAGGGTTCACCCCTCCACTTT. The chain has TRBV6-1 and TRBJ1-6, with D hard to call. Per germline, CDR1 MNHNS and CDR2 SASEGT. The CDR3 runs to 12 residues. V gave up 3 bases and J gave up 9 bases, with 6 bases separating them.

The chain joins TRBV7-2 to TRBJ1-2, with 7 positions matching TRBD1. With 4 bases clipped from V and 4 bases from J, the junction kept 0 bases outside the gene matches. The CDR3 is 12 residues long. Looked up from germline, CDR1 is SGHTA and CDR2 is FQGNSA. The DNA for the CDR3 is TGTGCCAGCAGCTACAGGGGCTATGGCTACACCTTC. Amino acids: CASSYRGYGYTF. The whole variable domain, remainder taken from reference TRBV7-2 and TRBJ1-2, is GAGVSQSPSNKVTEKGKDVELRCDPISGHTALYWYRQSLGQGLEFLIYFQGNSAPDKSGLPSDRFSAERTGGSVSTLTIQRTQQEDSAVYLCASSYRGYGYTFGSGTRLTVV.

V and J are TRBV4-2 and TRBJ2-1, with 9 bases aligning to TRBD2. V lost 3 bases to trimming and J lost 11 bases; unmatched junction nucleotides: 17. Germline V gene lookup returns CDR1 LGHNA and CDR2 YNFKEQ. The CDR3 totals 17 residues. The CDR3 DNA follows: TGTGCCAGCAGCCAGGGGGGGTGGCGGGAGGGCCGGAGGAAGCAGTTCTTC. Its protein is CASSQGGWREGRRKQFF.

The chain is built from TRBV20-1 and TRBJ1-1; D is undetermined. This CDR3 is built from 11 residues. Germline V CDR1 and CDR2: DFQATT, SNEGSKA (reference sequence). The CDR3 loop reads CSPRLNTEAFF. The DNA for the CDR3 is TGCAGCCCCAGGTTGAACACTGAAGCTTTCTTT.

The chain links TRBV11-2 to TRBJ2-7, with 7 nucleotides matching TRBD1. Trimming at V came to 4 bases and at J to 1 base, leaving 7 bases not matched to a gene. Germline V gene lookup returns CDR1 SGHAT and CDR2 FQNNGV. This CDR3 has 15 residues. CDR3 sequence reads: CASSSLRDSSYEQYF. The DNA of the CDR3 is TGTGCCAGCAGCTCCCTCCGGGACAGTTCCTACGAGCAGTACTTC. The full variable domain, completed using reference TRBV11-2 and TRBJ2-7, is EAGVAQSPRYKIIEKRQSVAFWCNPISGHATLYWYQQILGQGPKLLIQFQNNGVVDDSQLPKDRFSAERLKGVDSTLKIQPAKLEDSAVYLCASSSLRDSSYEQYFGPGTRLTVT.

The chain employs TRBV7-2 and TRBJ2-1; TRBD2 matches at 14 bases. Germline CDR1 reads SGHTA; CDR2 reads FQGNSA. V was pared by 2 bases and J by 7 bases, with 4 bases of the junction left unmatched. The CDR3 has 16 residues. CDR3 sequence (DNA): TGTGCCAGCAGCTTACGACTAGCGGGAGGGCGTAATGAGCAGTTCTTC. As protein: CASSLRLAGGRNEQFF.

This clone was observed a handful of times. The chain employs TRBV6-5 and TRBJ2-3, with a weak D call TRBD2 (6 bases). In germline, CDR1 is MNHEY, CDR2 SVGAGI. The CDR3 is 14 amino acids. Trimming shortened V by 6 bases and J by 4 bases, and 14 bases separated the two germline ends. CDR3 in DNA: TGTGCCAGCAGCCGACTAGTAAGGGCAGATACGCAGTATTTT. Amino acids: CASSRLVRADTQYF.